What follows is one T cell receptor (beta chain) and its context. The CDR3 extends over 15 amino acids. From germline, CDR1 is MNHEY and CDR2 SVGAGI. V lost 10 bases and J lost 4; bases outside the gene matches: 15. These data come from a study of blood T cell repertoires in COVID-19. For the study at large: Sites across the United States, Italy and Spain contributed samples from acute and convalescent COVID-19. In each case, the material was cDNA or gDNA derived from T cells, B-cell-depleted T cells, or PBMCs.

Original data processing: Nucleated cell counts were estimated from reference gene primer amplification. Libraries were prepared by immunoSEQ multiplex PCR; TCRdb keeps only in-frame clonotypes and omits some of them. Clone size and the V and J calls come from that table; the DNA yielded D and trimming. The sample records 140,000 to 150,000 clones, roughly 84% being singletons. Material: peripheral blood. The TCR was taken from a human donor in a cohort sampled during active COVID-19. The rearrangement links TRBV6-5 to TRBJ2-5; 7 nucleotides agree with TRBD1. CDR3 sequence reads: CANSGETGLIETQYF. CDR3 bases: TGTGCCAACTCAGGGGAGACAGGGCTCATAGAGACCCAGTACTTC.